This T cell receptor beta chain was found in a study of blood T cells in healthy people across ages. Broader study findings: The study found TCR beta diversity correlated strongly with naive T cell percentage. Donor CMV status, an unknown factor, possibly confounded changes in expanded clonotypes.

This clonotype turned up a few times. No antigen is known for it. The second PCR ran roughly 7 to 12 cycles with a sample-barcoded 5' primer and J-beta primers. Tags on each cDNA molecule came from a template-switch adaptor with 12 random nucleotides. TCRdb used MiXCR to reprocess the 5' RACE reads, holding one entry per CDR3 protein. The data show some 1.4 million distinct CDR3 sequences, 40% to 50% seen once. Germline V lookup: CDR1 MGHRA, CDR2 YSYEKL. V was pared by 0 bases and J by 14 bases, with 7 bases of the junction left unmatched. This CDR3 spans 13 amino acids. Material: blood. The chain uses TRBV4-1 and TRBJ2-3; 8 bases match TRBD2. The TCR was taken from a woman aged 18-30 years in good health. The CDR3 here is CASSQDRTSTWYF. The CDR3 nucleotides read TGCGCCAGCAGCCAAGACAGGACTAGCACATGGTATTTT.